The next 32 T cell receptor beta chains were all read from a single sample in a study of OX40 agonist ivuxolimab in advanced cancers. Assay: immunoSEQ multiplex PCR; the TCRdb copy retains only in-frame clones and omits some. Of approximately 90,000 clones detected, approximately 90% appear once; the ten largest clones hold approximately 0.26%. Sequencing used CD4+ or CD8+ T cells sorted from blood, obtained in a trial of the OX40 agonist ivuxolimab. The receptors originated from an adult with an advanced solid tumor such as melanoma, head and neck, liver or kidney cancer.

CDR3 bases: TGTGCCAGCAGCTTGGCCCGACAGGGGGGCTACACCTTC. Residues: CASSLARQGGYTF. The rearrangement uses TRBV5-4 and TRBJ1-2, with 8 nucleotides matching TRBD1. This CDR3 spans 13 amino acids. V trimming: 0 bases; J trimming: 8 bases; junction bases outside the gene matches: 3. Germline V gene data show CDR1 as SGHNT and CDR2 as YYREEE (reference sequence).

DNA of the CDR3: TGTGCCAGCTCACTCGATCAGACCGCCTACGAGCAGTACTTC. Translated, it gives CASSLDQTAYEQYF. The chain recombines TRBV18 with TRBJ2-7; D remains ambiguous. Germline CDR1 and CDR2: KGHSH and LQKENI. The CDR3 has 14 residues. V shed 4 bases and J shed 2 bases, with 12 bases lying between them.

This chain joins TRBV18 and TRBJ1-1; TRBD1 is a possible D gene (5 bases). V was cut by 3 bases and J by 4 bases, with 12 bases left in between. CDR1 is KGHSH and CDR2 is LQKENI in the germline V gene. This CDR3 comprises 14 residues. The CDR3 DNA is TGTGCCAGCTCACCCTATGACAGAACCACTGAAGCTTTCTTT. As protein: CASSPYDRTTEAFF.

A single count supports this clone. V usage is TRBV15 and J usage is TRBJ1-1, with D unresolved. Germline V gene data show CDR1 as LNHNV and CDR2 as YYDKDF (reference sequence). V lost 3 bases and J 5 bases, leaving 10 bases between the germline ends. The CDR3 has 13 residues. The chain's CDR3 is CATSRNLVTEAFF. The CDR3 nucleotides read TGTGCCACCAGCAGGAATCTGGTAACTGAAGCTTTCTTT.

The J gene is TRBJ2-5, the V gene TRBV25-1, with D perhaps assigned TRBD1 or TRBD2 (5 bases each). Germline V gives CDR1 MGHDK, CDR2 SYGVNS. Trimming left V 4 bases short and J 4 bases short, with 19 bases between. This CDR3 is 16 amino acids long. CDR3 sequence reads: CASSGFGTAYRETQYF. CDR3 sequence (DNA): TGTGCCAGCAGTGGATTTGGGACGGCCTATCGAGAGACCCAGTACTTC.

The chain is built from TRBV19 and TRBJ2-1; D is possibly TRBD2 (7 bases). Germline V CDR1 and CDR2: LNHDA, SQIVND (reference sequence). V lost 1 base, J lost 9 bases, and 28 bases lay in between. This CDR3 is 19 amino acids long. CDR3 residues: CASSIGGMFAGARFGEQFF. The CDR3 nucleotides read TGTGCCAGTAGTATAGGCGGGATGTTCGCGGGGGCGCGGTTCGGTGAGCAGTTCTTC.

This chain uses TRBV5-1 with TRBJ2-3; the match to TRBD1 covers 9 bases. Losses at the gene ends were 4 bases for V and 3 bases for J; bases not matched to a gene: 9. Germline V gene data show CDR1 as SGHRS and CDR2 as YFSETQ. The CDR3 extends over 16 amino acids. CDR3 nucleotides: TGCGCCAGCAGCGGATTACAGGGGGCCGGAACAGATACGCAGTATTTT. Amino acid sequence: CASSGLQGAGTDTQYF.

V gene TRBV19 combines with J gene TRBJ1-1; no clear D gene. CDR1 and CDR2 (germline): LNHDA, SQIVND (reference sequence). There are 14 residues in the CDR3. V was clipped by 3 bases and J by 2 bases, with 10 bases between them. CDR3 sequence (DNA): TGTGCCAGTAGTATGGGGTCCTTTAACACTGAAGCTTTCTTT. This sequence encodes CASSMGSFNTEAFF. The full variable domain, its missing parts supplied by reference TRBV19 and TRBJ1-1, is DGGITQSPKYLFRKEGQNVTLSCEQNLNHDAMYWYRQDPGQGLRLIYYSQIVNDFQKGDIAEGYSVSREKKESFPLTVTSAQKNPTAFYLCASSMGSFNTEAFFGQGTRLTVV.

The chain combines TRBV29-1 with TRBJ2-2; the match to TRBD1 covers 7 bases. The CDR3 totals 16 residues. The germline V gene encodes CDR1 SQVTM and CDR2 ANQGSEA. J lost 1 base, V lost 2 bases, and 7 bases had no gene match. The CDR3 DNA is TGCAGCGTTGAACTTAGGGGGCGGTTGAACACCGGGGAGCTGTTTTTT. Translated, it gives CSVELRGRLNTGELFF.

This clone has just one count. The chain joins TRBV15 to TRBJ1-3; tentative D call: TRBD1 (5 bases). V lost 5 bases, J lost 0 bases, and 20 bases lay in between. CDR1 and CDR2 from the germline V gene are LNHNV and YYDKDF (reference sequence). There are 18 residues in the CDR3. CDR3 region: CATSEAPAGRTSGNTIYF. CDR3 DNA: TGTGCCACCAGCGAAGCCCCGGCAGGGCGTACCTCTGGAAACACCATATATTTT.

V usage is TRBV5-4 and J usage is TRBJ2-7; TRBD2 matches 9 bases. Germline V CDR1 and CDR2: SGHNT, YYREEE (reference sequence). This CDR3 has 16 residues. V shed 0 bases, J shed 0 bases, and the junction held 4 bases outside the gene matches. Written as DNA, the CDR3 is TGTGCCAGCAGCTTGGGAAGCGGGGGGAGCTCCTACGAGCAGTACTTC. It yields the protein CASSLGSGGSSYEQYF. Based on the CDR3 plus reference TRBV5-4 and TRBJ2-7, the full variable domain is ETGVTQSPTHLIKTRGQQVTLRCSSQSGHNTVSWYQQALGQGPQFIFQYYREEENGRGNFPPRFSGLQFPNYSSELNVNALELDDSALYLCASSLGSGGSSYEQYFGPGTRLTVT.

The V call is TRBV6-6, the J call TRBJ1-1; D not resolved. Germline V CDR1 and CDR2: MNHNY, SVGAGI (reference sequence). This CDR3 contains 13 residues. The V and J ends lost 5 bases and 1 base respectively, with 8 bases between them. CDR3 bases: TGTGCCAGCAGTAACAAGGCGAACACTGAAGCTTTCTTT. Its protein is CASSNKANTEAFF.

This clone was detected a few times. CDR3 protein: CAWSGRHNEQFF. The CDR3 DNA reads TGTGCCTGGAGTGGGCGCCACAATGAGCAGTTCTTC. The V call is TRBV30, the J call TRBJ2-1; the D is unclear. Trimming took off 1 base at V and 5 bases at J, with 6 bases between the two ends. The CDR3 length is 12 residues. CDR1 and CDR2 from the germline V gene are GTSNPN and SVGIG (reference sequence).

The gene calls are TRBV9 and TRBJ1-3, with a possible D match to TRBD1 (5 bases). The V and J ends lost 0 bases and 3 bases respectively, with 10 bases between them. Germline V gene data show CDR1 as SGDLS and CDR2 as YYNGEE. The CDR3 runs to 15 residues. DNA of the CDR3: TGTGCCAGCAGCGTAGAAGCAGGGTTTGGAAACACCATATATTTT. Its protein product is CASSVEAGFGNTIYF. Full variable domain (rest looked up from reference TRBV9 and TRBJ1-3): DSGVTQTPKHLITATGQRVTLRCSPRSGDLSVYWYQQSLDQGLQFLIQYYNGEERAKGNILERFSAQQFPDLHSELNLSSLELGDSALYFCASSVEAGFGNTIYFGEGSWLTVV.

The rearrangement joins TRBV18 to TRBJ1-5, with D possibly being TRBD1 (6 bases). CDR1 and CDR2 from the germline V gene are KGHSH and LQKENI. V gave up 3 bases and J gave up 4 bases, with 13 bases separating them. The CDR3 covers 15 residues. The CDR3 DNA reads as TGTGCCAGCTCACCTGGGGGGGGCGGGAATCAGCCCCAGCATTTT. This sequence encodes CASSPGGGGNQPQHF. The full variable domain, with the rest looked up from reference TRBV18 and TRBJ1-5, is NAGVMQNPRHLVRRRGQEARLRCSPMKGHSHVYWYRQLPEEGLKFMVYLQKENIIDESGMPKERFSAEFPKEGPSILRIQQVVRGDSAAYFCASSPGGGGNQPQHFGDGTRLSIL.

This chain links TRBV5-1 with TRBJ2-5; TRBD2 agrees at 11 bases. CDR1 is SGHRS and CDR2 is YFSETQ in the germline V gene. The CDR3 contains 16 residues. V shed 3 bases and J 1 base; nucleotides not matched to a gene: 5. The chain's CDR3 is CASSYGTSGVQETQYF. The CDR3 DNA sequence: TGCGCCAGCAGCTACGGGACTAGCGGAGTCCAAGAGACCCAGTACTTC.

CDR3: CASSWRTGPFF. Written as DNA, the CDR3 is TGTGCCAGCAGCTGGAGGACAGGGCCGTTCTTC. This chain joins TRBV11-2 and TRBJ2-1; 8 positions match TRBD1. The V segment lost 4 bases and the J segment 15 bases; nucleotides outside the gene matches: 5. Germline loops: CDR1 SGHAT, CDR2 FQNNGV. The CDR3 covers 11 residues.

The chain has TRBV5-4 and TRBJ2-2; the D is unclear. The CDR3 loop spans 16 amino acids. Germline CDR1 is SGHNT and CDR2 is YYREEE (reference sequence). V dropped 0 bases and J dropped 0 bases, with 9 bases sitting between them. CDR3 loop: CASSLAGASNTGELFF. The CDR3 coding sequence is TGTGCCAGCAGCTTGGCCGGAGCTTCGAACACCGGGGAGCTGTTTTTT.

The rearrangement uses TRBV6-6 and TRBJ1-4; a weak D match, TRBD1 (6 bases). This CDR3 spans 15 amino acids. Germline V gene data show CDR1 as MNHNY and CDR2 as SVGAGI (reference sequence). V gave up 8 bases and J gave up 3 bases, with 16 bases separating them. The CDR3 region has the DNA TGTGCCAGCGGGGACTCCCAGGGGTCTAATGAAAAACTGTTTTTT. The encoded protein is CASGDSQGSNEKLFF.

The rearrangement uses TRBV6-6 and TRBJ1-6; D unresolved. V dropped 2 bases and J dropped 3 bases, with 8 bases sitting between them. Germline CDR1 is MNHNY and CDR2 is SVGAGI (reference sequence). This CDR3 has 15 residues. The CDR3 loop is CASSYVRNYNSPLHF. The DNA of the CDR3 is TGTGCCAGCAGTTACGTTCGGAACTATAATTCACCCCTCCACTTT.

This clone was observed a single time. The rearrangement links TRBV15 to TRBJ2-7; 7 bases map to TRBD1. V lost 0 bases and J lost 4; bases outside the gene matches: 3. The germline gives CDR1 LNHNV, CDR2 YYDKDF (reference sequence). This CDR3 is 14 amino acids long. The CDR3 DNA reads as TGTGCCACCAGCAGAGAGGGGACAGCGTACGAGCAGTACTTC. Translation gives CATSREGTAYEQYF.

J is TRBJ2-3 and V is TRBV5-1; D gene ambiguous. From germline, CDR1 is SGHRS and CDR2 YFSETQ. V dropped 1 base and J dropped 0 bases, with 3 bases sitting between them. This CDR3 has 13 residues. CDR3 nucleotides: TGCGCCAGCAGCTTGCCTAGCACAGATACGCAGTATTTT. Amino acids: CASSLPSTDTQYF.

This sequence joins TRBV28 and TRBJ1-1, with TRBD1 matching over 7 bases. The CDR3 length is 19 residues. Germline CDR1 reads MDHEN; CDR2 reads SYDVKM. J gave up 0 bases and V 4 bases, and 17 bases lay outside the gene matches. The DNA for the CDR3 is TGTGCCAGCAGTTACTCCCGGGACAGTTGGCCTGCTATGAACACTGAAGCTTTCTTT. Translated: CASSYSRDSWPAMNTEAFF.

This clone was seen more than once but under ten times. V gene TRBV10-3 combines with J gene TRBJ2-1; D ambiguous. CDR3 length: 13 amino acids. Deletions cut 6 bases from V and 2 bases from J, with 8 bases between. Germline CDR1 and CDR2: ENHRY and SYGVKD. The CDR3 DNA follows: TGTGCCATCAGCAGACAAACCTACAATGAGCAGTTCTTC. Encoded protein: CAISRQTYNEQFF.

The chain is built from TRBV18 and TRBJ2-7; D may correspond to TRBD1 or TRBD2 (6 bases each). This CDR3 has 16 amino acids. V lost 3 bases to trimming and J lost 3 bases, with 18 bases between them. Germline assignment: CDR1 KGHSH and CDR2 LQKENI. DNA of the CDR3: TGTGCCAGCTCACCGCCCTTGGGGGGCCCGGTCTACGAGCAGTACTTC. Its protein is CASSPPLGGPVYEQYF.

The chain is built from TRBV15 and TRBJ2-3, with a possible D match to TRBD1 (7 bases). The CDR3 is made up of 16 amino acids. Trimming took 0 bases from V and 2 from J, leaving 12 bases between them. CDR1 is LNHNV and CDR2 is YYDKDF in the germline V gene (reference sequence). The chain's CDR3 is CATSRDPRGDTDTQYF. The CDR3 bases are TGTGCCACCAGCAGAGATCCCAGGGGGGACACAGATACGCAGTATTTT.

The chain is built from TRBV5-1 and TRBJ2-1; no reliable D call. Germline V gene lookup returns CDR1 SGHRS and CDR2 YFSETQ. This CDR3 has 15 amino acids. Between the trimmed V and J ends, which lost 2 bases and 1 base, there was a span of 10 bases. This CDR3 is CASSFGVGSYNEQFF. In nucleotides, the CDR3 is TGCGCCAGCAGCTTTGGGGTTGGGTCCTACAATGAGCAGTTCTTC.

The J gene is TRBJ2-7, the V gene TRBV11-3, with D uncertain. V lost 5 bases and J lost 6, with 14 bases in between. CDR3 length equals 13 residues. Per the germline V gene, CDR1 is SGHNT and CDR2 is YENEEA. In DNA, the CDR3 is TGTGCCAGCAGCGCGAACCAGGCAGGCGAGCAGTACTTC. It is translated as CASSANQAGEQYF.

Regarding this clone: An end of the junction does not agree with germline; a read error may underlie this. The chain joins TRBV7-7 to TRBJ2-1, with 11 bases identical to TRBD2. Germline V gene data show CDR1 as SSHAT and CDR2 as FNYEAQ (reference sequence). The CDR3 sequence is 15 residues long. CDR3 loop: CASSAGLAGSDEQFF. The CDR3 region has the DNA TGTGCTAGCAGCGCCGGACTAGCGGGCAGTGATGAGCAGTTCTTC.

This clone was counted many times. The gene calls are TRBV5-1 and TRBJ2-7; D might be TRBD1 (6 bases). The CDR3 has 12 amino acids. The ends were cut back, 5 bases at V and 0 bases at J, with 6 bases in the middle. CDR1 is SGHRS and CDR2 is YFSETQ in the germline V gene. The CDR3 loop reads CASRDSSYEQYF. The CDR3, as DNA: TGCGCCAGCAGGGACAGCTCCTACGAGCAGTACTTC.

The chain links TRBV9 to TRBJ2-2; D tentatively reads TRBD1 or TRBD2 (5 bases each). CDR1 is SGDLS and CDR2 is YYNGEE in the germline V gene. CDR3 size: 16 residues. V shed 5 bases and J shed 4 bases, with 18 bases lying between them. CDR3 sequence reads: CASSVHVTGATGELFF. CDR3 bases: TGTGCCAGCAGTGTCCACGTCACCGGGGCCACCGGGGAGCTGTTTTTT.

J is TRBJ2-3 and V is TRBV5-6; a possible D gene is TRBD2 (7 bases). V was trimmed by 1 base and J by 5 bases, leaving 20 bases between them. The CDR3 extends over 17 amino acids. Germline-derived CDR1 and CDR2 are SGHDT and YYEEEE. The CDR3 loop is CASSLIGGASVKDTQYF. In DNA form, the CDR3 reads TGTGCCAGCAGCTTGATTGGGGGGGCGAGCGTGAAAGATACGCAGTATTTT.